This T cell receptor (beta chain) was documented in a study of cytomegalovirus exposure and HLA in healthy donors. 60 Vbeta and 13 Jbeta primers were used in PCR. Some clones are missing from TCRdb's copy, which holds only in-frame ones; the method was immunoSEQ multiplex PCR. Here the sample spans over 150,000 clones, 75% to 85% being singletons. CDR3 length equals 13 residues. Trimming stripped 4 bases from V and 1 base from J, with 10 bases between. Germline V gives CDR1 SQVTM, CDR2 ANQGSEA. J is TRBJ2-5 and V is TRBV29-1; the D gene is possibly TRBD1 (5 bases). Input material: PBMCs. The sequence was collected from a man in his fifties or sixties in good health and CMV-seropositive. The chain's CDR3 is CSVGRQRQETQYF. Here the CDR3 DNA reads TGCAGCGTTGGAAGACAGCGCCAAGAGACCCAGTACTTC.